There are many counts of the clone carrying this T cell receptor (beta chain). Its antigen remains unknown. The data were obtained in a study of response to subunit inactivated influenza vaccine. Whole-study results and caveats: Authors suggested each seasonal influenza vaccination recruits few new T cells.

TCRdb independently ran MiXCR on the RT-PCR reads; one entry per CDR3 protein. The sample lists under 950,000 distinct CDR3 sequences, about 20% occurring once. The source material was PBMCs from blood, sampled roughly 5 days after vaccination. The receptor's source is a man in his fifties who received an inactivated influenza vaccine.

Here the CDR3 reads CASSDWDRRNEQFF. As DNA, the CDR3 is TGTGCCAGCAGTGACTGGGACAGAAGAAATGAGCAGTTCTTC. The gene calls are TRBV2 and TRBJ2-1, with 7 bases matching TRBD1. The germline gives CDR1 SNHLY, CDR2 FYNNEI. The CDR3 has 14 amino acids. Losses at the gene ends were 3 bases for V and 7 bases for J; bases not matched to a gene: 6.